The clone carrying this T cell receptor (beta chain) was counted a few times. Antigen unknown. What was sequenced were expressed TCRB transcripts, since all of the isolated RNA had been reverse transcribed. Generated by immunoSEQ multiplex PCR, the TCRdb table keeps only in-frame clones and is missing some. The sample lists 600,000 to 700,000 clones, under 15% occurring once. The data belong to a study of beta chain features in type 1 diabetes. Study-level findings and limits: Type 1 diabetes patients had moderately but significantly shorter TCRB CDR3s in all four CD4+ subsets.

The CDR3 is 14 amino acids. CDR1 and CDR2 from the germline V gene are SQVTM and ANQGSEA. Trimming shortened V by 7 bases and J by 6 bases, and 22 bases separated the two germline ends. This chain uses TRBV29-1 with TRBJ2-7; weak D call: TRBD1 (7 bases). The TCR comes from a man aged 30 to 45 with type 1 diabetes. The sequencing sample was made of naive CD4+ T cells from blood. The CDR3 DNA reads as TGCAGCGCCTTCGCCGAGACAGGGAGGATCGAGCAGTACTTC. Amino acids: CSAFAETGRIEQYF.